The 29 T cell receptor beta chains below come from one sample, sequenced in a study of response to subunit inactivated influenza vaccine. TCRdb recomputed calls from the RT-PCR reads with MiXCR, one row per CDR3 protein. The sample holds 650,000 to 700,000 distinct CDR3 sequences, around 14% seen once. Material: PBMCs from blood, obtained 11 to 12 days after vaccination. These receptors all stem from a middle-aged man who received an inactivated influenza vaccine.

In its sample, this clonotype was seen many times. The chain combines TRBV29-1 with TRBJ2-5; 8 bases agree with TRBD1. The junction had 8 bases not matched to a gene; V was cut back by 6 bases and J by 2 bases. Germline lookup yields CDR1 SQVTM and CDR2 ANQGSEA. This CDR3 has 14 residues. In nucleotides, the CDR3 is TGCAGCGTCGCCACCGGGACAGGACAAGAGACCCAGTACTTC. This encodes CSVATGTGQETQYF.

This clonotype was seen only a few times. The V gene is TRBV7-9, the J gene TRBJ2-7; the D gene could be TRBD1 or TRBD2 (6 bases each). Trimming took 5 bases from V and 5 from J, leaving 19 bases between them. Germline lookup yields CDR1 SEHNR and CDR2 FQNEAQ (reference sequence). CDR3 length: 15 residues. The CDR3 is CASSPFVGGPNEQYF. Here the CDR3 DNA reads TGTGCCAGCAGCCCTTTCGTGGGGGGCCCCAACGAGCAGTACTTC.

The chain employs TRBV5-1 and TRBJ2-7, with D possibly being TRBD1 (5 bases). Germline V gene data show CDR1 as SGHRS and CDR2 as YFSETQ. This CDR3 contains 13 residues. V was pared by 1 base and J by 4 bases, with 9 bases between. The CDR3 DNA reads TGCGCCAGCAGCTTGAGGGGTGTGTACGAGCAGTACTTC. Residues: CASSLRGVYEQYF. Together with reference TRBV5-1 and TRBJ2-7, the CDR3 gives the full variable domain: KAGVTQTPRYLIKTRGQQVTLSCSPISGHRSVSWYQQTPGQGLQFLFEYFSETQRNKGNFPGRFSGRQFSNSRSEMNVSTLELGDSALYLCASSLRGVYEQYFGPGTRLTVT.

This clonotype was detected many times. V and J are TRBV5-1 and TRBJ1-3; D possibly corresponds to TRBD1 (5 bases). Trimming took 0 bases from V and 7 from J, leaving 11 bases between them. The CDR3 has 14 amino acids. The germline V gene encodes CDR1 SGHRS and CDR2 YFSETQ. CDR3 loop: CASSLGDLGNTIYF. CDR3 coding DNA: TGCGCCAGCAGCTTGGGGGACCTAGGGAACACCATATATTTT.

The V call is TRBV5-1, the J call TRBJ2-7; either TRBD1 or TRBD2 may supply D (6 bases each). The CDR3 spans 13 residues. V was clipped by 6 bases and J by 4 bases, with 14 bases between them. The V gene's germline CDR1 is SGHRS and CDR2 YFSETQ. CDR3 in DNA: TGCGCCAGCACGGACAGTGGACTATACGAGCAGTACTTC. Amino acids: CASTDSGLYEQYF.

This clonotype has just a few counts. The chain joins TRBV7-2 to TRBJ2-7; D is unclear. Germline V gene sequence: CDR1 SGHTA, CDR2 FQGNSA. Trimming cost V 3 bases and J 1 base, with 13 bases left between them. The length of the CDR3 is 15 residues. The CDR3 DNA follows: TGTGCCAGCAGCTTCGTTAGCTCGAGGTCCTACGAGCAGTACTTC. Its translation is CASSFVSSRSYEQYF. Supplemented by reference TRBV7-2 and TRBJ2-7, the full variable domain reads GAGVSQSPSNKVTEKGKDVELRCDPISGHTALYWYRQSLGQGLEFLIYFQGNSAPDKSGLPSDRFSAERTGGSVSTLTIQRTQQEDSAVYLCASSFVSSRSYEQYFGPGTRLTVT.

Regarding this clonotype: Since the CDR3 does not end with the conserved phenylalanine or tryptophan, this likely comes from a read error. This chain uses TRBV9 with TRBJ2-1; D is possibly TRBD1 or TRBD2 (5 bases each). The CDR3 is 14 residues long. Germline-derived CDR1 and CDR2 are SGDLS and YYNGEE. Trimming took 4 bases from V and 9 from J, leaving 17 bases between them. Here the CDR3 DNA reads TGTGCCAGCAGCACTGGGACGTTTCGGACTGAGCAGTTCCTC. Translating gives CASSTGTFRTEQFL.

The chain recombines TRBV7-2 with TRBJ2-4, with D unclear. V gave up 0 bases and J gave up 6 bases, with 6 bases separating them. Germline CDR1 and CDR2: SGHTA and FQGNSA. This CDR3 contains 13 residues. The CDR3 nucleotides are TGTGCCAGCAGCTTAGCGCAGAGAAACATTCAGTACTTC. Residues: CASSLAQRNIQYF.

In the case of this clonotype: Since a much larger clone is just one base distant, this may be a read error. The chain has TRBV6-1 and TRBJ2-5; D not certain. The germline V gene has CDR1 MNHNS and CDR2 SASEGT. The CDR3 sequence is 13 residues long. The ends were cut back, 6 bases at V and 1 base at J, with 9 bases in the middle. CDR3 nucleotides: TGTGCCAGCAGGCCGTCAGTCCAAGAGACCCAGTACTTC. It encodes CASRPSVQETQYF.

This clonotype occurred a few times. V usage is TRBV28 and J usage is TRBJ2-1; unclear D gene. There are 13 residues in the CDR3. CDR1 and CDR2 from the germline V gene are MDHEN and SYDVKM. V dropped 2 bases and J dropped 4 bases, with 6 bases sitting between them. The CDR3: CASSLPVYNEQFF. In nucleotides, the CDR3 is TGTGCCAGCAGTTTACCGGTATACAATGAGCAGTTCTTC. The whole variable domain, remainder taken from reference TRBV28 and TRBJ2-1, is DVKVTQSSRYLVKRTGEKVFLECVQDMDHENMFWYRQDPGLGLRLIYFSYDVKMKEKGDIPEGYSVSREKKERFSLILESASTNQTSMYLCASSLPVYNEQFFGPGTRLTVL.

The chain couples TRBV6-6 to TRBJ2-1; no reliable D call. Germline CDR1 is MNHNY and CDR2 is SVGAGI (reference sequence). The CDR3 runs to 12 residues. Trimming stripped 2 bases from V and 10 bases from J, with 9 bases between. The CDR3: CASSYVGLEQFF. Here the CDR3 DNA reads TGTGCCAGCAGTTACGTGGGATTAGAGCAGTTCTTC.

Only one count was recorded for this clonotype. The rearrangement uses TRBV5-1 and TRBJ2-3; no clear D. Trimming took 3 bases from V and 1 from J, leaving 12 bases between them. CDR3 length equals 15 residues. Looked up from germline, CDR1 is SGHRS and CDR2 is YFSETQ. CDR3 sequence: CASSSLDPRTDTQYF. The CDR3 nucleotides are TGCGCCAGCAGCTCCCTTGATCCCCGCACAGATACGCAGTATTTT.

The V call is TRBV4-2, the J call TRBJ2-7, with D hard to call. The CDR3 loop spans 13 amino acids. Germline V gene data show CDR1 as LGHNA and CDR2 as YNFKEQ. The V end was cut by 4 bases, the J end by 3 bases, with 10 bases between. The CDR3 DNA sequence: TGTGCCAGCAGCCCTCCTTCGAACTACGAGCAGTACTTC. Translation: CASSPPSNYEQYF.

This chain links TRBV3-1 with TRBJ1-2; TRBD1 aligns across 7 bases. V lost 6 bases, J lost 4 bases, and 8 bases stayed unmatched. The CDR3 runs 14 residues. Germline V gene sequence: CDR1 LGHDT, CDR2 YNNKEL (reference sequence). CDR3 nucleotides: TGTGCCAGCAGACCACTACAGGGGACCTATGGCTACACCTTC. This sequence encodes CASRPLQGTYGYTF. Combining the CDR3 with reference TRBV3-1 and TRBJ1-2 gives the whole variable domain DTAVSQTPKYLVTQMGNDKSIKCEQNLGHDTMYWYKQDSKKFLKIMFSYNNKELIINETVPNRFSPKSPDKAHLNLHINSLELGDSAVYFCASRPLQGTYGYTFGSGTRLTVV.

The V call is TRBV4-2, the J call TRBJ2-3; 10 bases match TRBD2. The junction had 9 bases not matched to a gene; V was cut back by 0 bases and J by 0 bases. The germline CDR1 and CDR2 sequences are LGHNA and YNFKEQ. CDR3 length: 19 residues. The CDR3 sequence is CASSQDWIAGGLSTDTQYF. The DNA of the CDR3 is TGTGCCAGCAGCCAAGATTGGATAGCGGGGGGACTTAGCACAGATACGCAGTATTTT.

The rearrangement uses TRBV20-1 and TRBJ2-3, with 8 bases lining up with TRBD2. V dropped 5 bases and J dropped 4; count of bases not matched to a gene: 14. Looked up from germline, CDR1 is DFQATT and CDR2 is SNEGSKA (reference sequence). This CDR3 spans 16 amino acids. The DNA of the CDR3 is TGCAGTGCTTCGCCCCTCAGCGGGAGCCCGCCAGATACGCAGTATTTT. Encoded protein: CSASPLSGSPPDTQYF.

About this clonotype: Being one base from a much bigger clone, this may be a read error. The chain carries TRBV5-1 and TRBJ2-1, with D possibly being TRBD2 (5 bases). This CDR3 is built from 15 residues. From germline, CDR1 is SGHRS and CDR2 YFSETQ. The CDR3 sequence: CASSWGDLGYNEQSF. CDR3 DNA sequence: TGCGCCAGCAGCTGGGGAGACCTGGGGTACAATGAGCAGTCCTTC.

J is TRBJ2-2 and V is TRBV5-8; 9 nucleotides line up with TRBD1. Losses at the gene ends were 4 bases for V and 4 bases for J; bases not matched to a gene: 8. Germline loops: CDR1 SGHTS, CDR2 YDEGEE. This CDR3 is built from 16 residues. As DNA, the CDR3 is TGTGCCAGCAGCCTCATGGGGACAGGGTCCACCGGGGAGCTGTTTTTT. Translated: CASSLMGTGSTGELFF.

This clonotype has only a few counts. CDR3 sequence (DNA): TGTGCCAGCTCACCACCCGAGACGAACACCGGGGAGCTGTTTTTT. It is translated as CASSPPETNTGELFF. The chain recombines TRBV18 with TRBJ2-2; no definite D call. V shed 0 bases and J shed 0 bases, with 5 bases lying between them. Germline CDR1 is KGHSH and CDR2 is LQKENI. There are 15 residues in the CDR3. Filled out from reference TRBV18 and TRBJ2-2, the complete variable domain reads NAGVMQNPRHLVRRRGQEARLRCSPMKGHSHVYWYRQLPEEGLKFMVYLQKENIIDESGMPKERFSAEFPKEGPSILRIQQVVRGDSAAYFCASSPPETNTGELFFGEGSRLTVL.

The table lists this clonotype with a few counts. The chain has TRBV5-1 and TRBJ2-1; the D call may be TRBD1 or TRBD2 (5 bases each). CDR3 length equals 14 residues. CDR1 SGHRS and CDR2 YFSETQ come from the germline V gene. With 4 bases removed from V and 8 bases from J, the gap between germline ends came to 16 bases. CDR3 region: CASSLGLLGDEQFF. The CDR3 DNA follows: TGCGCCAGCAGCCTAGGACTTCTGGGGGATGAGCAGTTCTTC.

This clonotype was seen ten or more times. V usage is TRBV10-2 and J usage is TRBJ1-1, with D hard to call. Germline V gives CDR1 WSHSY, CDR2 SAAADI. Trimming cost V 8 bases and J 2 bases, with 9 bases left between them. The CDR3 runs 12 residues. CDR3 DNA sequence: TGCGCCAGCTTCCGGGCCAACACTGAAGCTTTCTTT. Translation gives CASFRANTEAFF.

This clonotype showed up many times. CDR3 DNA sequence: TGCGCCAGCAGTGAGCGACGGAATCCAGCAGATACGCAGTATTTT. Residues: CASSERRNPADTQYF. The rearrangement joins TRBV10-2 to TRBJ2-3; no clear D. The CDR3 totals 15 residues. The germline V gene encodes CDR1 WSHSY and CDR2 SAAADI. Trimming took 2 bases from V and 4 from J, leaving 13 bases between them.

In its sample, this clonotype was seen many times. Since no conserved phenylalanine or tryptophan closes the CDR3, a read error is the likely cause. The DNA is left out, because the CDR3 cannot be placed on it with certainty; the CDR3 is given as TCRdb lists it. The J gene is TRBJ1-2, the V gene TRBV6-6. Per germline, CDR1 MNHNY and CDR2 SVGAGI (reference sequence). The CDR3 is made up of 12 amino acids, end residues included. CDR3 amino acids: CASSYSTDAKVS.

The chain has TRBV4-2 and TRBJ2-6; D not certain. CDR1 LGHNA and CDR2 YNFKEQ come from the germline V gene. This CDR3 is 17 amino acids long. V was shortened by 1 base and J by 1 base, with 11 bases between the two germline ends. The chain's CDR3 is CASSQGALGSGANVLTF. CDR3 nucleotides: TGTGCCAGCAGCCAAGGGGCTTTAGGGTCTGGGGCCAACGTCCTGACTTTC.

The genes are TRBV30 and TRBJ1-1; D ambiguous. Trimming removed 3 bases at V and 8 bases at J, with 10 bases between. The V gene's germline CDR1 is GTSNPN and CDR2 SVGIG (reference sequence). CDR3 length: 11 residues. DNA for the CDR3: TGTGCCTGGAGACGGACCGGAGAAGCTTTCTTT. It encodes CAWRRTGEAFF.

The chain carries TRBV20-1 and TRBJ1-5; D gene ambiguous. The CDR3 contains 13 residues. CDR1 DFQATT and CDR2 SNEGSKA come from the germline V gene (reference sequence). Trimming shortened V by 4 bases and J by 2 bases, and 9 bases separated the two germline ends. The CDR3, as DNA: TGCAGTGCTAAATTAGGCGGCAATCAGCCCCAGCATTTT. This encodes CSAKLGGNQPQHF.

This clonotype was counted only a few times. This sequence joins TRBV3-1 and TRBJ2-3; TRBD2 agrees at 7 bases. V shed 1 base and J 6 bases; nucleotides not matched to a gene: 16. The V gene's germline CDR1 is LGHDT and CDR2 YNNKEL (reference sequence). The CDR3 is 18 amino acids. CDR3 protein: CASSQAPVSAGLPDTQYF. In nucleotides, the CDR3 is TGTGCCAGCAGCCAAGCCCCCGTTTCAGCGGGATTACCGGATACGCAGTATTTT.

The chain uses TRBV6-2 or TRBV6-3 and TRBJ1-1; tentatively, D is TRBD1 (5 bases). In germline, CDR1 is MNHEY, CDR2 SVGEGT. This CDR3 has 13 amino acids. The V end lost 5 bases, the J end lost 5 bases, and 12 bases lay between the germline ends. The CDR3 bases are TGTGCCAGCAGTCCGACCCCAGGGACTGAAGCTTTCTTT. It translates to CASSPTPGTEAFF.

The rearrangement joins TRBV7-2 to TRBJ2-4; 12 nucleotides match TRBD2. V lost 0 bases, J lost 7 bases, and 10 bases stayed unmatched. The germline CDR1 and CDR2 sequences are SGHTA and FQGNSA. The CDR3 sequence is 18 residues long. The DNA for the CDR3 is TGTGCCAGCAGCTTAGCGCTCCTAGCGGGGGGGAGATTTAACATTCAGTACTTC. It yields the protein CASSLALLAGGRFNIQYF.